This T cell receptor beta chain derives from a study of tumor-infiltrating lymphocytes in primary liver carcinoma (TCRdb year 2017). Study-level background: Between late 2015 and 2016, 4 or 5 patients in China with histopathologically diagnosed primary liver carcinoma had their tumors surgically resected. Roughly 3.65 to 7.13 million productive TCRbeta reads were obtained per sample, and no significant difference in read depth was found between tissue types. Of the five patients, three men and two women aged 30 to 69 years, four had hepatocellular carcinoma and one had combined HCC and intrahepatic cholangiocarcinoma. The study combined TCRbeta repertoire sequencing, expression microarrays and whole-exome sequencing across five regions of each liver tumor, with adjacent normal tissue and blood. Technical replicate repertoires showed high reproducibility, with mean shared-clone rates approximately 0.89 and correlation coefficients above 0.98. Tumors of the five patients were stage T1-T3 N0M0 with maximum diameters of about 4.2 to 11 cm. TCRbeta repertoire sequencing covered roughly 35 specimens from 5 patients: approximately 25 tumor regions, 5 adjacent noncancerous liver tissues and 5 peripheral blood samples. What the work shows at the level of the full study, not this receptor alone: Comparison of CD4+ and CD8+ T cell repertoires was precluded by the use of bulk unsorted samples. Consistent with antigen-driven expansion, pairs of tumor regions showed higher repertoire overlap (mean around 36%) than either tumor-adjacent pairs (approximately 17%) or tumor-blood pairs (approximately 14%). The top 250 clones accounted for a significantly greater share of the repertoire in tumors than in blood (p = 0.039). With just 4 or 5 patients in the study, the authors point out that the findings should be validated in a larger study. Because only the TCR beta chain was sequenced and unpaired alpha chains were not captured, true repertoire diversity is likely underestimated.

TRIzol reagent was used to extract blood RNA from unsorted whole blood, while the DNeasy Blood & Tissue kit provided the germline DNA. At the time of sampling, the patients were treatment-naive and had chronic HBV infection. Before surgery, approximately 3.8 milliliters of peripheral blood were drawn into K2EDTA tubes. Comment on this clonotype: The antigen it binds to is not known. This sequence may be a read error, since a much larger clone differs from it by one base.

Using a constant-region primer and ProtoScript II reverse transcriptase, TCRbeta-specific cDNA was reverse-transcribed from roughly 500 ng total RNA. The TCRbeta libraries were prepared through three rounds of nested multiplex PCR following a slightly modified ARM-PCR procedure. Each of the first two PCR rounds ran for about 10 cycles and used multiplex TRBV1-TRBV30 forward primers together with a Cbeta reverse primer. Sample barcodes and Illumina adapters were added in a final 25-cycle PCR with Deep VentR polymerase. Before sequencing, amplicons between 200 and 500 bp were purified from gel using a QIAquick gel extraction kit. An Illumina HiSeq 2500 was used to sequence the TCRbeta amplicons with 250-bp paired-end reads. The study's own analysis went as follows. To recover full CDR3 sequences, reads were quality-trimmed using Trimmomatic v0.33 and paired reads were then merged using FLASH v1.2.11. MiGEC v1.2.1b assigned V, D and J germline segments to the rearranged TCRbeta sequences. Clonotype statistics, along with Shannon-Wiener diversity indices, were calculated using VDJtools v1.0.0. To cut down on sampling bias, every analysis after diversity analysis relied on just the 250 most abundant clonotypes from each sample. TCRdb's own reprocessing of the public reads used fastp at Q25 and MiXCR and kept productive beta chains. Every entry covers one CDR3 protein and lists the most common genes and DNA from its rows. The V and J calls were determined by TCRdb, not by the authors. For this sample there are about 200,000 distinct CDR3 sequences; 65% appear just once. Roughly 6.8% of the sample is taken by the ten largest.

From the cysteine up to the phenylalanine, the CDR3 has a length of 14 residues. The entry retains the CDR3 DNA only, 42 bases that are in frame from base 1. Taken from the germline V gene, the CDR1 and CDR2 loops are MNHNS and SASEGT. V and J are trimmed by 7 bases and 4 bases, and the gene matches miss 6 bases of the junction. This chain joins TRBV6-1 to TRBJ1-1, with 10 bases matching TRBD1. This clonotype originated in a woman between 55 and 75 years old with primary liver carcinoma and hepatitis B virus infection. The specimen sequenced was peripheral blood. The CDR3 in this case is CASNRGQGGTEAFF. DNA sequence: TGTGCCAGCAACCGCGGACAGGGGGGCACTGAAGCTTTCTTT.